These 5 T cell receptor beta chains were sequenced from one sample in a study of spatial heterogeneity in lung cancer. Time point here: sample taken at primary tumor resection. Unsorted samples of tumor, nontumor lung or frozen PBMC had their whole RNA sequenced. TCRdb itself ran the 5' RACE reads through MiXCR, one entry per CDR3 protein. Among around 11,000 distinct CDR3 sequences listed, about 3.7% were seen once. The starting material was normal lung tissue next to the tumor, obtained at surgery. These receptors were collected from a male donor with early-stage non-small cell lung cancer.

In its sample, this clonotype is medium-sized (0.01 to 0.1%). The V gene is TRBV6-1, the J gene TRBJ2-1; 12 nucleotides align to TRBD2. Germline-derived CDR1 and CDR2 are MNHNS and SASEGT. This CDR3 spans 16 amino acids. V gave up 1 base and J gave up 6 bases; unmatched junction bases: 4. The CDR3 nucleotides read TGTGCCAGCAGTGAAGTCTGGACTAGCGGGACCAATGAGCAGTTCTTC. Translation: CASSEVWTSGTNEQFF.

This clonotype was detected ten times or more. This CDR3 reads CASSLVTSGTDTQYF. The CDR3 DNA is TGTGCCAGCAGCTTAGTTACGTCTGGCACAGATACGCAGTATTTT. V and J are TRBV7-6 and TRBJ2-3, with D hard to call. Germline V gene data show CDR1 as SGHVS and CDR2 as FNYEAQ. V was shortened by 1 base and J by 1 base, with 9 bases between the two germline ends. The CDR3 sequence is 15 residues long.

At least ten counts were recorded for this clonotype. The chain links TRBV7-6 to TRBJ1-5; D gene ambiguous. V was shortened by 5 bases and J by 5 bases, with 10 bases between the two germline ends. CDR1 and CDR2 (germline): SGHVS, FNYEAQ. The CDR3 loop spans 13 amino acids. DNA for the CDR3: TGTGCCAGCAGCCTCTCCGAGCATCAGCCCCAGCATTTT. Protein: CASSLSEHQPQHF.

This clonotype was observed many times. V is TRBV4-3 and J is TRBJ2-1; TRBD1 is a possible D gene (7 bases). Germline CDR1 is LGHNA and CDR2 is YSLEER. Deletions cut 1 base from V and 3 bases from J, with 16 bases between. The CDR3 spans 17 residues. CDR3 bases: TGCGCCAGCAGCCAAGGGGTACAGGGGAGGTTCTACAATGAGCAGTTCTTC. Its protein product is CASSQGVQGRFYNEQFF.

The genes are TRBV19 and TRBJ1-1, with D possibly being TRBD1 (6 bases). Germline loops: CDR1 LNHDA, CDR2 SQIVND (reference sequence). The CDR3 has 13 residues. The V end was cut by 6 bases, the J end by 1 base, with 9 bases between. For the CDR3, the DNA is TGTGCCAGTAGGAAACAGGGGAACACTGAAGCTTTCTTT. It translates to CASRKQGNTEAFF. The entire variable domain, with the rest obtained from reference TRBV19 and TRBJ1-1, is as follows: DGGITQSPKYLFRKEGQNVTLSCEQNLNHDAMYWYRQDPGQGLRLIYYSQIVNDFQKGDIAEGYSVSREKKESFPLTVTSAQKNPTAFYLCASRKQGNTEAFFGQGTRLTVV.